The next 5 T cell receptor beta chains were all read from a single sample in a study of glioma-infiltrating T cells after dendritic cell vaccination. Libraries were prepared by immunoSEQ multiplex PCR; TCRdb keeps only in-frame clonotypes and omits some of them. The sample lists around 100,000 clones, roughly 80% occurring once. The input for sequencing was blood, taken before dendritic cell vaccination. These receptors came from a human donor with glioblastoma.

This clone was observed many times. The chain uses TRBV11-3 and TRBJ1-1; 8 nucleotides agree with TRBD1. This CDR3 contains 15 residues. The germline gives CDR1 SGHNT, CDR2 YENEEA. V trimming: 4 bases; J trimming: 4 bases; junction bases outside the gene matches: 8. The CDR3 reads CASSWDGQGSTEAFF. The CDR3 bases are TGTGCCAGCAGCTGGGACGGACAGGGAAGCACTGAAGCTTTCTTT.

The V gene is TRBV7-3, the J gene TRBJ2-7; TRBD1 agrees at 7 bases. In germline, CDR1 is SGHTA, CDR2 FQGTGA. V lost 2 bases and J lost 7; bases outside the gene matches: 11. The CDR3 is 15 residues long. CDR3 sequence (DNA): TGTGCCAGCAGCTTATCCGGACAGGTCCACGGGGAGCAGTACTTC. Residues: CASSLSGQVHGEQYF.

The chain joins TRBV5-1 to TRBJ2-2; 7 bases map to TRBD1. V lost 4 bases to trimming and J lost 1 base; unmatched junction nucleotides: 4. The CDR3 extends over 15 amino acids. Germline V gene data show CDR1 as SGHRS and CDR2 as YFSETQ. CDR3 amino acids: CASSTGQMNTGELFF. DNA for the CDR3: TGCGCCAGCAGCACGGGACAGATGAACACCGGGGAGCTGTTTTTT. Full variable domain (rest looked up from reference TRBV5-1 and TRBJ2-2): KAGVTQTPRYLIKTRGQQVTLSCSPISGHRSVSWYQQTPGQGLQFLFEYFSETQRNKGNFPGRFSGRQFSNSRSEMNVSTLELGDSALYLCASSTGQMNTGELFFGEGSRLTVL.

The chain is built from TRBV15 and TRBJ1-4; 10 nucleotides align to TRBD1. The germline gives CDR1 LNHNV, CDR2 YYDKDF (reference sequence). The CDR3 loop spans 15 amino acids. The V and J ends lost 3 bases and 4 bases, in that order; junction bases with no gene match: 2. CDR3 sequence: CATSRGTGVNEKLFF. Here the CDR3 DNA reads TGTGCCACCAGCAGGGGGACAGGGGTTAATGAAAAACTGTTTTTT.

This clone was detected only once. The V gene is TRBV5-6, the J gene TRBJ2-2; the D gene is possibly TRBD1 (6 bases). The CDR3 loop spans 17 amino acids. V lost 3 bases, J lost 4 bases, and 19 bases lay in between. Germline CDR1 is SGHDT and CDR2 is YYEEEE. The CDR3 nucleotides are TGTGCCAGCAGCTCCGAATATACAGGGTTTGGCACCGGGGAGCTGTTTTTT. Translating it yields CASSSEYTGFGTGELFF.